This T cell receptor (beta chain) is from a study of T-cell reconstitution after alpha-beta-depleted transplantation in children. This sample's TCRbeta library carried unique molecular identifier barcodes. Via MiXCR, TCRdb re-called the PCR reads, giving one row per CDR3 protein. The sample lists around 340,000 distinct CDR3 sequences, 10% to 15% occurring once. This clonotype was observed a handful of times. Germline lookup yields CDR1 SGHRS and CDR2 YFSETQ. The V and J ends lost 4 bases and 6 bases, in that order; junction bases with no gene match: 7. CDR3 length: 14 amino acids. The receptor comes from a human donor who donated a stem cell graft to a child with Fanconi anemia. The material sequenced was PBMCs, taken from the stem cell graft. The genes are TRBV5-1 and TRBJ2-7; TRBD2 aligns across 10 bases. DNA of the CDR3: TGCGCCAGCAGCAGAGTTAGCGGGGGGAGCGAGCAGTACGTC. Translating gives CASSRVSGGSEQYV.